One and the same sample provided the 14 T cell receptor beta chains below, sequenced in a study of CD8 T cells in ankylosing spondylitis. Whole-study findings and limits: Seven to nine highly homologous variants made up a TCR beta motif, and this motif appeared characteristic of ankylosing spondylitis blood.

These receptors are not linked to any known antigen. From the 5' RACE reads, TCRdb called clonotypes with MiXCR, one entry per CDR3 protein. The sample carries about 390,000 distinct CDR3 sequences, approximately 20% recorded once. The sequencing input was blood, either unsorted or a sorted T cell fraction (not recorded which). These receptors were taken from a male donor with ankylosing spondylitis.

The V call is TRBV18, the J call TRBJ1-5; D is unresolved. The CDR3 has 14 amino acids. V was shortened by 5 bases and J by 1 base, with 9 bases between the two germline ends. Germline lookup yields CDR1 KGHSH and CDR2 LQKENI. This chain's CDR3 is CASSDLASNQPQHF. The CDR3 DNA sequence: TGTGCCAGCTCAGACCTCGCAAGCAATCAGCCCCAGCATTTT.

J is TRBJ2-5 and V is TRBV18; 8 bases are shared with TRBD1. Germline V gene lookup returns CDR1 KGHSH and CDR2 LQKENI. The CDR3 has 14 amino acids. V lost 5 bases, J lost 5 bases, and 7 bases stayed unmatched. DNA of the CDR3: TGTGCCAGCTCATCCAGGGGGCAGGGGGAGACCCAGTACTTC. It codes for CASSSRGQGETQYF.

The chain links TRBV4-1 to TRBJ1-3; 9 nucleotides match TRBD1. This CDR3 is built from 15 residues. V was pared by 0 bases and J by 8 bases, with 5 bases of the junction left unmatched. The germline V gene encodes CDR1 MGHRA and CDR2 YSYEKL. Here the CDR3 reads CASSQEGTGRDTIYF. In DNA form, the CDR3 reads TGCGCCAGCAGCCAAGAGGGGACAGGGCGGGACACCATATATTTT.

V gene TRBV15 combines with J gene TRBJ1-3, with 10 bases lining up with TRBD1. The junction had 4 bases not matched to a gene; V was cut back by 0 bases and J by 2 bases. The CDR3 loop spans 17 amino acids. The germline V gene has CDR1 LNHNV and CDR2 YYDKDF (reference sequence). The CDR3 DNA sequence: TGTGCCACCAGCAGAGATCGCGGACAGGGGGCTGGAAACACCATATATTTT. It is translated as CATSRDRGQGAGNTIYF.

The V call is TRBV18, the J call TRBJ2-7, with D tentatively TRBD2 (6 bases). V lost 1 base and J 2 bases, leaving 9 bases between the germline ends. The CDR3 spans 14 residues. Germline loops: CDR1 KGHSH, CDR2 LQKENI. DNA of the CDR3: TGTGCCAGCTCACCACTGGGGGGACCCTACGAGCAGTACTTC. Translation gives CASSPLGGPYEQYF.

V gene TRBV27 combines with J gene TRBJ2-7; 10 bases are shared with TRBD1. The germline gives CDR1 MNHEY, CDR2 SMNVEV (reference sequence). The CDR3 length is 16 residues. V dropped 5 bases and J dropped 5; count of bases not matched to a gene: 12. The CDR3 loop reads CASSRNPGTGANEQYF. The CDR3 region has the DNA TGTGCCAGCAGTCGAAACCCCGGGACAGGGGCTAACGAGCAGTACTTC.

This clonotype has only a few counts. CDR3 sequence reads: CASSLAGDSGANVLTF. The CDR3 coding sequence is TGCGCCAGCAGCTTGGCCGGGGATTCTGGGGCCAACGTCCTGACTTTC. The chain links TRBV5-1 to TRBJ2-6; D may be TRBD2 (5 bases). Germline V CDR1 and CDR2: SGHRS, YFSETQ. This CDR3 has 16 residues. V was cut by 0 bases and J by 1 base, with 8 bases left in between.

The rearrangement joins TRBV5-1 to TRBJ2-1, with D hard to call. Germline-derived CDR1 and CDR2 are SGHRS and YFSETQ. Trimming left V 0 bases short and J 0 bases short, with 10 bases between. The CDR3 has 16 amino acids. The CDR3 DNA sequence: TGCGCCAGCAGCTTGGGGCAGGCTAGCTCCTACAATGAGCAGTTCTTC. As protein: CASSLGQASSYNEQFF.

This clonotype came up a few times. This chain uses TRBV28 with TRBJ2-3, with 9 bases identical to TRBD2. This CDR3 contains 16 residues. V gave up 8 bases and J gave up 2 bases; unmatched junction bases: 11. In germline, CDR1 is MDHEN, CDR2 SYDVKM. CDR3 nucleotide sequence: TGTGCCAGCGAAAGGGGACTAGCAGACTTCACAGATACGCAGTATTTT. Its protein product is CASERGLADFTDTQYF.

This clonotype turned up a few times. This chain joins TRBV29-1 and TRBJ2-7, with D perhaps matching TRBD2 (6 bases). The CDR3 consists of 14 residues. Trimming shortened V by 5 bases and J by 4 bases, and 18 bases separated the two germline ends. CDR1 SQVTM and CDR2 ANQGSEA come from the germline V gene. CDR3 coding DNA: TGCAGCGTTTCGGCGGGAAGGCGCTGGTACGAGCAGTACTTC. It encodes CSVSAGRRWYEQYF.

CDR3 protein: CASETGSWAGTEAFF. The CDR3 nucleotides read TGTGCCAGCGAAACAGGGTCCTGGGCAGGCACTGAAGCTTTCTTT. The genes are TRBV25-1 and TRBJ1-1; a weak D match, TRBD1 (6 bases). Trimming pared 8 bases from V and 4 bases from J, leaving 20 bases between. The CDR3 is 15 residues long. Germline V gene data show CDR1 as MGHDK and CDR2 as SYGVNS.

The CDR3 here is CASSAQKDTQYF. CDR3 in DNA: TGTGCCAGCTCAGCACAGAAAGATACGCAGTATTTT. The chain has TRBV18 and TRBJ2-3; D is ambiguous. Trimming shortened V by 5 bases and J by 5 bases, and 8 bases separated the two germline ends. CDR1 is KGHSH, CDR2 LQKENI, per germline. The CDR3 loop spans 12 amino acids.

This sequence joins TRBV7-3 and TRBJ1-2; unclear D gene. This CDR3 region has 15 residues. In germline, CDR1 is SGHTA, CDR2 FQGTGA. V gave up 5 bases and J gave up 8 bases, with 21 bases separating them. CDR3 sequence (DNA): TGTGCCAGCAGCACATCTGGCAGCCTCTATGGAGGCTACACCTTC. Translated: CASSTSGSLYGGYTF. Full variable domain (remainder filled in from reference TRBV7-3 and TRBJ1-2): GAGVSQTPSNKVTEKGKYVELRCDPISGHTALYWYRQSLGQGPEFLIYFQGTGAADDSGLPNDRFFAVRPEGSVSTLKIQRTERGDSAVYLCASSTSGSLYGGYTFGSGTRLTVV.

This clonotype turned up a few times. V gene TRBV4-1 combines with J gene TRBJ2-5, with a tentative D call TRBD2 (5 bases). CDR3 size: 15 residues. Trimming removed 0 bases at V and 7 bases at J, with 15 bases between. CDR1 is MGHRA and CDR2 is YSYEKL in the germline V gene. The CDR3 sequence is CASSQDGGRTGTQYF. CDR3 bases: TGCGCCAGCAGCCAAGACGGCGGGCGAACCGGGACCCAGTACTTC.